These T cell receptor beta chains were read from a single sample in a study of cytomegalovirus exposure and HLA in healthy donors. The method was immunoSEQ multiplex PCR; TCRdb's version includes in-frame clones alone and lacks a portion of them. This table holds some 130,000 clones, less than 65% found once. Sequencing was carried out using PBMCs. These receptors all come from a man in his forties or fifties in good health and CMV-seropositive. The CDR3 runs from the conserved cysteine through the conserved F or W. Fields, in order: CDR3 protein, CDR3 DNA, J gene, clone size, V gene, D gene. A D gene is named only where the DNA matches it firmly. Where a row states a size, it is once, few, many or the class of an expanded clone; other rows omit it.

CDR3aa: CASSVIEEETQYF
CDR3nt: TGTGCCAGCAGCGTCATTGAGGAGGAGACCCAGTACTTC
j_gene: TRBJ2-5
abundance: .
v_gene: TRBV9
d_gene: .

CDR3aa: CASSHLRGQGTGANVLTF
CDR3nt: TGTGCCAGCAGCCATTTGAGGGGACAGGGCACTGGGGCCAACGTCCTGACTTTC
j_gene: TRBJ2-6
abundance: .
v_gene: TRBV4-2
d_gene: TRBD1

CDR3aa: CASSEALGMEYF
CDR3nt: TGTGCCAGCAGTGAAGCGCTTGGCATGGAGTACTTC
j_gene: TRBJ2-7
abundance: few
v_gene: TRBV6-1
d_gene: .

CDR3aa: CAIRAGVGIGELFF
CDR3nt: TGTGCCATCAGGGCGGGGGTCGGGATCGGGGAGCTGTTTTTT
j_gene: TRBJ2-2
abundance: .
v_gene: TRBV10-3
d_gene: TRBD2

CDR3aa: CASSLPGGAGEQFF
CDR3nt: TGTGCCAGCAGCTTACCCGGGGGGGCGGGTGAGCAGTTCTTC
j_gene: TRBJ2-1
abundance: .
v_gene: TRBV11-3
d_gene: TRBD2

CDR3aa: CASSLRFGTGVEQYF
CDR3nt: TGTGCCAGCAGTTTACGTTTCGGGACTGGGGTGGAGCAGTACTTC
j_gene: TRBJ2-7
abundance: few
v_gene: TRBV27
d_gene: .

CDR3aa: CAIQTGGGNTIYF
CDR3nt: TGTGCCATTCAGACAGGGGGAGGAAACACCATATATTTT
j_gene: TRBJ1-3
abundance: .
v_gene: TRBV10-3
d_gene: TRBD1

CDR3aa: CASSLGGTNYGYTF
CDR3nt: TGTGCCAGCAGCTTAGGCGGCACTAACTATGGCTACACCTTC
j_gene: TRBJ1-2
abundance: .
v_gene: TRBV7-2
d_gene: .

CDR3aa: CASSYPGLADTGELFF
CDR3nt: TGCGCCAGCAGCTATCCGGGACTAGCGGACACCGGGGAGCTGTTTTTT
j_gene: TRBJ2-2
abundance: .
v_gene: TRBV4-1
d_gene: TRBD2

CDR3aa: CASSLRTSVGTGELFF
CDR3nt: TGTGCCAGCAGCCTCCGGACTAGCGTAGGAACCGGGGAGCTGTTTTTT
j_gene: TRBJ2-2
abundance: .
v_gene: TRBV7-2
d_gene: TRBD2

CDR3aa: CASAGMNTEAFF
CDR3nt: TGTGCCAGCGCGGGGATGAACACTGAAGCTTTCTTT
j_gene: TRBJ1-1
abundance: .
v_gene: TRBV30
d_gene: .

CDR3aa: CASSGGQGHTNEKLFF
CDR3nt: TGTGCCAGCAGCGGGGGACAGGGACACACTAATGAAAAACTGTTTTTT
j_gene: TRBJ1-4
abundance: .
v_gene: TRBV5-5
d_gene: TRBD1